This entry lists 5 T cell receptor beta chains sequenced from one sample in a study of response to subunit inactivated influenza vaccine. From the RT-PCR reads, TCRdb called clonotypes with MiXCR, one entry per CDR3 protein. Of 250,000 to 350,000 distinct CDR3 sequences in the sample, about 20% are singletons; the top ten hold under 13%. The sequencing used PBMCs from blood, collected about 20 months after vaccination. Every receptor here comes from a man aged 45 to 75 who received an inactivated influenza vaccine.

V is TRBV2 and J is TRBJ1-4; perhaps TRBD1 as D (6 bases). The CDR3 has 15 amino acids. Germline-derived CDR1 and CDR2 are SNHLY and FYNNEI. The V end lost 7 bases, the J end lost 8 bases, and 20 bases lay between the germline ends. This CDR3 reads CASTPDWGHSEKLFF. The CDR3 region has the DNA TGTGCCAGCACCCCGGACTGGGGACATTCCGAAAAACTGTTTTTT. The full variable domain, rest sourced from reference TRBV2 and TRBJ1-4, is EPEVTQTPSHQVTQMGQEVILRCVPISNHLYFYWYRQILGQKVEFLVSFYNNEISEKSEIFDDQFSVERPDGSNFTLKIRSTKLEDSAMYFCASTPDWGHSEKLFFGSGTQLSVL.

This clonotype has at least ten counts. The rearrangement uses TRBV11-2 and TRBJ2-3; 9 nucleotides line up with TRBD2. This CDR3 region has 18 residues. The trim removed 2 bases at V and 2 bases at J, leaving 11 bases unmatched. The germline gives CDR1 SGHAT, CDR2 FQNNGV. In DNA form, the CDR3 reads TGTGCCAGCAGCTTAAGCACCCCCGCTAGCGGGGTCACAGATACGCAGTATTTT. It specifies CASSLSTPASGVTDTQYF.

The J gene is TRBJ2-7, the V gene TRBV7-2; D may correspond to TRBD1 or TRBD2 (5 bases each). Trimming removed 1 base at V and 4 bases at J, with 14 bases between. Germline CDR1 reads SGHTA; CDR2 reads FQGNSA. The length of the CDR3 is 15 residues. The CDR3 spells CASSLGGSEIYEQYF. The CDR3 coding sequence is TGTGCCAGCAGCTTAGGGGGGAGTGAAATTTACGAGCAGTACTTC.

V usage is TRBV7-2 and J usage is TRBJ2-7; D possibly uses TRBD1 or TRBD2 (5 bases each). Germline CDR1 is SGHTA and CDR2 is FQGNSA. With 1 base removed from V and 2 bases from J, the gap between germline ends came to 12 bases. The CDR3 totals 15 residues. The CDR3 DNA sequence: TGTGCCAGCAGCTTAGGGGGACGGGAAACCTACGAGCAGTACTTC. This translates into CASSLGGRETYEQYF.

V and J are TRBV24-1 and TRBJ1-2, with 12 bases that match TRBD1. CDR1 KGHDR and CDR2 SFDVKD come from the germline V gene. This CDR3 is built from 18 residues. The V segment lost 4 bases and the J segment 4 bases; nucleotides outside the gene matches: 12. The CDR3 DNA reads as TGTGCCACCAGTGAACAAACCGGGACAGGGGGCTGTAGCTATGGCTACACCTTC. Protein: CATSEQTGTGGCSYGYTF.